This is a list of T cell receptor beta chains from one sample in a study of T cell repertoires in cytomegalovirus infection. TCRdb recomputed calls from the reads with MiXCR, one row per CDR3 protein. The sample records approximately 400,000 distinct CDR3 sequences, about a third being singletons. The sample comprised PBMCs. Receptors originate from a human donor in good health (CMV status not recorded). Some clones in this sample may be carry-over from other donors' samples. CDR3s include the opening cysteine and the closing phenylalanine or tryptophan. D genes are given only for firm matches. A clone size is listed for some rows: how often the clone was seen (once, few, many), or a class if it is expanded.

d_call j_call clone_size v_call cdr3_nt cdr3_aa
. TRBJ2-7 few TRBV28 TGTGCCAGCAAAGGGCAGCCTTTCTCCTACGAGCAGTACTTC CASKGQPFSYEQYF
TRBD2 TRBJ2-1 few TRBV6-6 TGTGCCAGCAGTTACCCGCGGGCTAGCGGGGGGGGCGCAGATCACGATGAGCAGTTCTTC CASSYPRASGGGADHDEQFF
. TRBJ1-5 . TRBV5-5 TGTGCCAGCAGCTTGGATTCGCGGGAGAACCAGCCCCAGCATTTT CASSLDSRENQPQHF
. TRBJ1-4 . TRBV4-2 TGTGCCAGCAGCCAAGACGCTCGGCAGGGAGGTAATGAAAAACTGTTTTTT CASSQDARQGGNEKLFF
. TRBJ2-3 many TRBV28 TGTGCCAGCAGCCTCACAGTAGCGCAACCTACGCAGTATTTT CASSLTVAQPTQYF
TRBD2 TRBJ2-3 . TRBV12-3/TRBV12-4 TGTGCCAGCAGCCCAAAAAGGGGCGGGGGGGCCGCAGATACGCAGTATTTT CASSPKRGGGAADTQYF
. TRBJ1-3 . TRBV10-3 TGTGCCATCAGTGAGTCGAGGGCCCCCTCTGGAAACACCATATATTTT CAISESRAPSGNTIYF
. TRBJ1-5 few TRBV6-6 TGTGCCAGCAGTTATTTGGGGGGCGATCAGCCCCAGCATTTT CASSYLGGDQPQHF
TRBD1 TRBJ2-7 . TRBV30 TGTGCCTGGTCGACAGGGGGGAACTACGAGCAGTACTTC CAWSTGGNYEQYF
TRBD1 TRBJ2-3 many TRBV7-2 TGTGCCAGCAGCTTAGGGCAGGGGGCAGATACGCAGTATTTT CASSLGQGADTQYF
TRBD1 TRBJ1-5 few TRBV28 TGTGCCAGCAGGCCTACAGGGGAACGCAATCAGCCCCAGCATTTT CASRPTGERNQPQHF
. TRBJ1-6 . TRBV15 TGTTCCACCAGCAGAGATAGGGCAGAAAGTTCACCCCTCCACTTT CSTSRDRAESSPLHF
. TRBJ1-5 . TRBV12-3/TRBV12-4 TGTGCCAGCAGTCAAGACAACGGCAATCAGCCCCAGCATTTT CASSQDNGNQPQHF
. TRBJ2-1 . TRBV4-1 TGCGCCAGCAGCCACCAGGGCCGTCAGCAGTTCTTC CASSHQGRQQFF
. TRBJ2-3 many TRBV7-8 TGTGCCAGCAGCCCCTGGGGGGTCAGAGATACGCAGTATTTT CASSPWGVRDTQYF
. TRBJ1-2 few TRBV6-6 TGTGCCAGCAGTTCGGGCGCGCTTCCAGAGAACTATGGCTACACCTTC CASSSGALPENYGYTF
. TRBJ2-1 many TRBV11-2 TGTGCCAGCAGCTTAGGTGGCCCAGAGAATTACAATGAGCAGTTCTTC CASSLGGPENYNEQFF
. TRBJ1-3 . TRBV7-6 TGTGCCAGCTATGGGGATTTTAGCTCTGGAAACACCATATATTTT CASYGDFSSGNTIYF
TRBD2 TRBJ2-1 few TRBV12-3/TRBV12-4 TGTGCCAGCAGTTTGGGTAGCGGGGGGTTAAATGAGCAGTTCTTC CASSLGSGGLNEQFF
. TRBJ1-2 . TRBV7-8 TGTGCCAGCAGCTTAGACAACATACCTAACTATGGCTACACCTTC CASSLDNIPNYGYTF
. TRBJ2-1 many TRBV7-2 TGTGCCAGCAGCCTCCGGGACTGGTTCTTTGGTGAGCAGTTCTTC CASSLRDWFFGEQFF
. TRBJ2-7 few TRBV6-5 TGTGCCAGCAGTTACTCGAGAGTAGGCCACGAGCAGTACTTC CASSYSRVGHEQYF
TRBD2 TRBJ2-7 few TRBV28 TGTGCCAGCGCCCGGGGACTAGCCTACGAGCAGTACTTC CASARGLAYEQYF
. TRBJ2-3 . TRBV7-9 TGTGCCAGCAGCCCCCGGGCCCCCCGATCCCCTCTCCGCACAGATACGCAGTATTTT CASSPRAPRSPLRTDTQYF
. TRBJ1-4 . TRBV4-3 TGCGCCAGCAGCCAAGAAGGGCCACAGGGATTGAATGAAAAACTGTTTTTT CASSQEGPQGLNEKLFF
. TRBJ1-1 few TRBV5-4 TGTGCCAGCAGCGGGGGGGGCAGGGGGAACACTGAAGCTTTCTTT CASSGGGRGNTEAFF
. TRBJ1-2 few TRBV20-1 TGCAGTGCGCTACAACTCTATGGCTACACCTTC CSALQLYGYTF
TRBD2 TRBJ2-1 few TRBV7-2 TGTGCCAGCAGCCTACTCGGGACTAGCGAAGGCAATGAGCAGTTCTTC CASSLLGTSEGNEQFF
. TRBJ1-3 . TRBV7-2 TGTGCCAGCAGCTCTCCGACACCCGGAAACACCATATATTTT CASSSPTPGNTIYF
. TRBJ2-2 few TRBV4-2 TGTGCCAGCAGCCAAGTAGGACAGTTGAACACCGGGGAGCTGTTTTTT CASSQVGQLNTGELFF
. TRBJ1-4 few TRBV10-3 TGTGCCATCAGTGAGGGTCAATGGGCTAATGAAAAACTGTTTTTT CAISEGQWANEKLFF
TRBD1 TRBJ1-5 few TRBV12-3/TRBV12-4 TGTGCCAGCAGCCGGACAGGGATAGGCAATCAGCCCCAGCATTTT CASSRTGIGNQPQHF
. TRBJ1-5 few TRBV6-2/TRBV6-3 TGTGCCAGCAGTTTCCCGACAGCTAGCAATCAGCCCCAGCATTTT CASSFPTASNQPQHF
. TRBJ2-1 . TRBV14 TGTGCCAGCAGCCAATCGCGCTACAATGAGCAGTTCTTC CASSQSRYNEQFF
. TRBJ1-2 . TRBV6-1 TGTGCCAGCATGAGAATCCGTGGGGGGCCGAACTATGGCTACACCTTC CASMRIRGGPNYGYTF
. TRBJ1-3 few TRBV5-6 TGTGCCAGCAGCTTGGGACGGATCGCTACTGGAAACACCATATATTTT CASSLGRIATGNTIYF
. TRBJ1-1 . TRBV29-1 TGCAGCGTTGAGGGCAGGGGAGGGAACACTGAAGCTTTCTTT CSVEGRGGNTEAFF
TRBD2 TRBJ2-3 few TRBV2 TGTGCCAGCCTGACTAGCCCCAGCACAGATACGCAGTATTTT CASLTSPSTDTQYF
. TRBJ1-1 many TRBV12-3/TRBV12-4 TGTGCCAGCAGTTTGGGTCAGACTGAAGCTTTCTTT CASSLGQTEAFF
TRBD1 TRBJ2-7 few TRBV6-2/TRBV6-3 TGTGCCAGCAGGACCCCCCACCCCGGGACAGGGGGCCCAGAGCAGTACTTC CASRTPHPGTGGPEQYF
. TRBJ1-2 . TRBV12-3/TRBV12-4 TGTGCCAGCAGTTTATTTTTGGGCTATGGCTACACCTTC CASSLFLGYGYTF
TRBD1 TRBJ2-5 many TRBV7-2 TGTGCCAGCAGCTTCACAGGGGTCGAGACCCAGTACTTC CASSFTGVETQYF
. TRBJ2-2 few TRBV27 TGTGCCAGCAAAACTAGCCTAACGAACACCGGGGAGCTGTTTTTT CASKTSLTNTGELFF
. TRBJ2-2 . TRBV6-5 TGTGCCAGCAGCCGCCCGGGGGCGAACACCGGGGAGCTGTTTTTT CASSRPGANTGELFF